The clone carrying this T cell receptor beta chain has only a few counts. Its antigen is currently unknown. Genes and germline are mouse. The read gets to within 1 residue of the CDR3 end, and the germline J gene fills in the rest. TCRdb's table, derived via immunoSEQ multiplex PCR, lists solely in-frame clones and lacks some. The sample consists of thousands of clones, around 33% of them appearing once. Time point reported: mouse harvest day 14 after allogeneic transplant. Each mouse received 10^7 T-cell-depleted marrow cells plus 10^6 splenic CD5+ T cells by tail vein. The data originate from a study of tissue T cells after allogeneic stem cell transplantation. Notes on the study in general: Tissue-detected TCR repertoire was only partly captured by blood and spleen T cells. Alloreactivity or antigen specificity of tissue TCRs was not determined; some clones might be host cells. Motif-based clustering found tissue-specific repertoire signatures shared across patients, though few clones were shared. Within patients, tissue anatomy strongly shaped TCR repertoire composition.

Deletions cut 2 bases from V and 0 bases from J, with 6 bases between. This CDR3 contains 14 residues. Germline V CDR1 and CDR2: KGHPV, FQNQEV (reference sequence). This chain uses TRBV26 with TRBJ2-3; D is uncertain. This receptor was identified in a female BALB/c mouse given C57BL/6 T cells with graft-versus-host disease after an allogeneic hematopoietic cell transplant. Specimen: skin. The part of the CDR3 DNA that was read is TGTGCCAGCAGTCTGGTCAGTAGTGCAGAAACGCTGTAT. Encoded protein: CASSLVSSAETLY. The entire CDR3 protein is CASSLVSSAETLYF.